The 14 T cell receptor beta chains presented below share a single source sample, sequenced in a study of Graves' ophthalmopathy and Graves' hyperthyroidism. RNA transcripts were the source from which TCR beta CDR3 regions were amplified. The library came from an HTBI-primed first-round RT-PCR and a second-round multiplex PCR. Via MiXCR, TCRdb re-called the multiplex PCR reads, giving one row per CDR3 protein. The repertoire holds 200,000 to 250,000 distinct CDR3 sequences, 20% to 25% seen once, with approximately 39% in the top ten. Sequencing was carried out using peripheral blood. The origin of the receptors is a woman aged 45-59 years with Graves' ophthalmopathy.

This chain links TRBV12-3 or TRBV12-4 with TRBJ1-2; TRBD1 is a possible D gene (5 bases). The length of the CDR3 is 14 residues. V was trimmed by 8 bases and J by 0 bases, leaving 13 bases between them. This CDR3 is CASWGEGPNYGYTF. As DNA, the CDR3 is TGTGCCAGCTGGGGGGAAGGGCCTAACTATGGCTACACCTTC.

This clonotype has a count of ten or more. V is TRBV19 and J is TRBJ2-2; D uncertain. The CDR3 extends over 14 amino acids. Per the germline V gene, CDR1 is LNHDA and CDR2 is SQIVND (reference sequence). V was cut by 3 bases and J by 4 bases, with 9 bases left in between. CDR3 DNA sequence: TGTGCCAGTAGTATCTCCACCCCCACCGGGGAGCTGTTTTTT. It encodes CASSISTPTGELFF.

The sample holds a few counts of this clonotype. The chain joins TRBV29-1 to TRBJ1-1; unclear D gene. The germline V and J ends were trimmed by 8 bases and 3 bases, with 10 bases remaining between them. CDR1 is SQVTM, CDR2 ANQGSEA, per germline. The CDR3 consists of 11 residues. For the CDR3, the DNA is TGCAGCAGCGACCGGGACACTGAAGCTTTCTTT. It codes for CSSDRDTEAFF.

V gene TRBV27 combines with J gene TRBJ2-7; TRBD1 or TRBD2 may be the D gene (5 bases each). Trimming stripped 3 bases from V and 7 bases from J, with 22 bases between. The CDR3 contains 16 residues. CDR1 MNHEY and CDR2 SMNVEV come from the germline V gene (reference sequence). In DNA form, the CDR3 reads TGTGCCAGCAGTTTGGCGATAGGGACCCTGCCTAGAGAGCAGTACTTC. It translates to CASSLAIGTLPREQYF.

This clonotype was seen at least ten times. The chain uses TRBV5-1 and TRBJ2-2; a weak D match, TRBD1 (6 bases). In germline, CDR1 is SGHRS, CDR2 YFSETQ. The V and J ends lost 2 bases and 9 bases respectively, with 11 bases between them. The CDR3 covers 13 residues. Here the CDR3 DNA reads TGCGCCAGCAGCTTAGCGACAGGTTGGGAGCTGTTTTTT. Translated: CASSLATGWELFF.

There are a few counts of this clonotype. This rearrangement joins TRBV6-5 to TRBJ2-5; 8 bases are a match to TRBD1. Germline V gene data show CDR1 as MNHEY and CDR2 as SVGAGI. J gave up 4 bases and V 0 bases, and 4 bases lay outside the gene matches. The CDR3 length is 15 residues. The CDR3 DNA is TGTGCCAGCAGTTACTCGACAGGGGTGGGAGAGACCCAGTACTTC. Its translation: CASSYSTGVGETQYF.

This chain joins TRBV24-1 and TRBJ2-5; D ambiguous. CDR1 is KGHDR and CDR2 is SFDVKD in the germline V gene. V lost 6 bases and J 4 bases, leaving 17 bases between the germline ends. The CDR3 is 15 amino acids. The CDR3 region is CATSLPGPQTETQYF. CDR3 sequence (DNA): TGTGCCACCAGTTTACCGGGCCCACAGACAGAGACCCAGTACTTC.

Many counts were recorded for this clonotype. This chain joins TRBV11-2 and TRBJ2-7, with 12 positions matching TRBD2. CDR1 is SGHAT, CDR2 FQNNGV, per germline. V shed 5 bases and J 5 bases; nucleotides not matched to a gene: 7. The CDR3 is 15 residues long. The DNA of the CDR3 is TGTGCCAGCAGCGCACAACTAGCGGGAGGCCACGAGCAGTACTTC. It translates to CASSAQLAGGHEQYF.

At least ten counts were recorded for this clonotype. This chain links TRBV10-3 with TRBJ1-1, with unresolved D. This CDR3 comprises 12 residues. The germline V gene has CDR1 ENHRY and CDR2 SYGVKD. Trimming removed 2 bases at V and 7 bases at J, with 8 bases between. Written as DNA, the CDR3 is TGTGCCATCAGTGAGGGATACCTTGAAGCTTTCTTT. It translates to CAISEGYLEAFF.

The CDR3, as DNA: TGTGCCAGCAGTGAAGCGCCTTGGACTAGCGACCCCGGGGAGCTGTTTTTT. This encodes CASSEAPWTSDPGELFF. The chain recombines TRBV2 with TRBJ2-2; TRBD2 aligns across 9 bases. The ends lost 0 bases at V and 6 bases at J; junction bases unmatched: 8. Germline lookup yields CDR1 SNHLY and CDR2 FYNNEI. This CDR3 is built from 17 residues.

The J gene is TRBJ2-7, the V gene TRBV6-5; D possibly corresponds to TRBD1 (6 bases). Trimming took 4 bases from V and 7 from J, leaving 14 bases between them. The CDR3 has 13 amino acids. CDR1 is MNHEY, CDR2 SVGAGI, per germline. CDR3 loop: CASSSQGRWEQYF. The DNA of the CDR3 is TGTGCCAGCAGTTCCCAGGGGCGGTGGGAGCAGTACTTC.

This clonotype was counted ten times or more. The chain joins TRBV6-1 to TRBJ2-7; 13 positions agree with TRBD2. The germline V gene encodes CDR1 MNHNS and CDR2 SASEGT. The CDR3 is 15 residues long. The V gene end was trimmed by 5 bases and the J gene end by 5 bases; junction bases not matched to a gene: 6. The CDR3 reads CASSRTSGSGHEQYF. The CDR3 region has the DNA TGTGCCAGCAGTAGGACTAGCGGGAGTGGTCACGAGCAGTACTTC.

This clonotype was recorded many times. This rearrangement joins TRBV20-1 to TRBJ1-1; D ambiguous. This CDR3 contains 14 residues. V gave up 3 bases and J gave up 3 bases, with 14 bases separating them. Germline V gene data show CDR1 as DFQATT and CDR2 as SNEGSKA (reference sequence). CDR3 region: CSASLGQWDTEAFF. The CDR3 bases are TGCAGTGCTAGTTTGGGCCAATGGGACACTGAAGCTTTCTTT.

In this sample, this clonotype turned up many times. The rearrangement links TRBV28 to TRBJ2-4; the D is unclear. Germline CDR1 and CDR2: MDHEN and SYDVKM. The CDR3 has 10 amino acids. Trimming pared 5 bases from V and 13 bases from J, leaving 9 bases between. DNA for the CDR3: TGTGCCAGCAGTGGATACTTACAGTACTTC. Its protein is CASSGYLQYF.